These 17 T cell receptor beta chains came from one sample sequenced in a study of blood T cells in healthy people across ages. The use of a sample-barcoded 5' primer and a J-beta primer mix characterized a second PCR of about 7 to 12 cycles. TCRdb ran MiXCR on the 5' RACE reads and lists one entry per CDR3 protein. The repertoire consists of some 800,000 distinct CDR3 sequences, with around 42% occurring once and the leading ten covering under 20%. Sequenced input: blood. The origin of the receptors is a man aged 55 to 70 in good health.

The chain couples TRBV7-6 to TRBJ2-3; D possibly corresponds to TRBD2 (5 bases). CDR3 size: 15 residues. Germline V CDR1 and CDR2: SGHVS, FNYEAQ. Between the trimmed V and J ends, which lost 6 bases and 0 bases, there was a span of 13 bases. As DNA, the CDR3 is TGTGCCAGCAGTCATGACTACACTAGCACAGATACGCAGTATTTT. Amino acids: CASSHDYTSTDTQYF.

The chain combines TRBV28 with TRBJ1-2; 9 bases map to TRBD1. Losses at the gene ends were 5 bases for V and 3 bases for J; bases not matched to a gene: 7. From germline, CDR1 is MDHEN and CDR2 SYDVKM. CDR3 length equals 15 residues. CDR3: CASSLGQGSDYGYTF. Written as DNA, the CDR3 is TGTGCCAGCAGTCTGGGACAGGGCAGCGACTATGGCTACACCTTC.

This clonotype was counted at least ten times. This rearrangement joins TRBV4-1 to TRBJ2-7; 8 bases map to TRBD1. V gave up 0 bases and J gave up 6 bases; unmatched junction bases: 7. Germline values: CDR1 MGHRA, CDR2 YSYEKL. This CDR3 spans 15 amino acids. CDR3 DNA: TGCGCCAGCAGCCAAGATCCGGACAGGGTTGGCGAGCAGTACTTC. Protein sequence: CASSQDPDRVGEQYF.

In DNA, the CDR3 is TGTGCCAGCAGCTTAGCGGGGTCACCCCACTACGAGCAGTACTTC. Residues: CASSLAGSPHYEQYF. The V call is TRBV7-8, the J call TRBJ2-7; D remains unclear. The V end lost 0 bases, the J end lost 3 bases, and 12 bases lay between the germline ends. The CDR3 totals 15 residues. CDR1 is SGHVS, CDR2 FQNEAQ, per germline. The full variable domain, completed using reference TRBV7-8 and TRBJ2-7, is GAGVSQSPRYKVAKRGQDVALRCDPISGHVSLFWYQQALGQGPEFLTYFQNEAQLDKSGLPSDRFFAERPEGSVSTLKIQRTQQEDSAVYLCASSLAGSPHYEQYFGPGTRLTVT.

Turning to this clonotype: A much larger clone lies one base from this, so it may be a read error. CDR3 region: CASSADGAILAGYTF. CDR3 in DNA: TGCGCCAGCAGTGCCGACGGCGCTATCCTAGCTGGCTACACCTTC. The gene calls are TRBV4-3 and TRBJ1-2; D remains ambiguous. The CDR3 loop spans 15 amino acids. Germline V gene sequence: CDR1 LGHNA, CDR2 YSLEER. Trimming removed 6 bases at V and 7 bases at J, with 21 bases between.

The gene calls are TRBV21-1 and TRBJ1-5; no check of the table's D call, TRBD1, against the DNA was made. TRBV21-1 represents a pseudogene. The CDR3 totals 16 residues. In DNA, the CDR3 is TGTGCCAGCAGCAAAGGTAGGGACGCCGCGGACCAGCCCCAGCATTTT. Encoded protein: CASSKGRDAADQPQHF.

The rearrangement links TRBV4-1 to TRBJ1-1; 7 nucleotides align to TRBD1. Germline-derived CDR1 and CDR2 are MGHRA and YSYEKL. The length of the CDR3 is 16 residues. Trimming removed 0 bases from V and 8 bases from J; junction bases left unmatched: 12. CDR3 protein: CASSQDSTGTAGEAFF. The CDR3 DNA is TGCGCCAGCAGCCAAGACTCCACCGGGACAGCCGGGGAAGCTTTCTTT.

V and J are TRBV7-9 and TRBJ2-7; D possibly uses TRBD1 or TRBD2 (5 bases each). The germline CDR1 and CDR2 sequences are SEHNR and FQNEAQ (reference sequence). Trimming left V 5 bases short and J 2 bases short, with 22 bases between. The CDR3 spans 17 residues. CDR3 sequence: CASSARDGRVLPYEQYF. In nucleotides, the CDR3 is TGTGCCAGCAGCGCCCGGGACGGAAGGGTACTTCCCTACGAGCAGTACTTC.

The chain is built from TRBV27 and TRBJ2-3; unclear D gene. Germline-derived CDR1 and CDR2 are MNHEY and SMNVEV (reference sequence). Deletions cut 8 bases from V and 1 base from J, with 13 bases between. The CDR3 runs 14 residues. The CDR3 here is CASGGRTRTDTQYF. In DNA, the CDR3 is TGTGCCAGCGGCGGACGGACCCGCACAGATACGCAGTATTTT.

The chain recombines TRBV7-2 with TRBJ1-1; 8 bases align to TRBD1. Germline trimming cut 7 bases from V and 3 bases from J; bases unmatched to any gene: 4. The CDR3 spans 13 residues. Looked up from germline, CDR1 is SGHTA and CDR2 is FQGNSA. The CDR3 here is CASTRTGYTEAFF. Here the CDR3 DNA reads TGTGCCAGCACCAGGACAGGGTACACTGAAGCTTTCTTT. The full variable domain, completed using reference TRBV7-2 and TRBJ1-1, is GAGVSQSPSNKVTEKGKDVELRCDPISGHTALYWYRQSLGQGLEFLIYFQGNSAPDKSGLPSDRFSAERTGGSVSTLTIQRTQQEDSAVYLCASTRTGYTEAFFGQGTRLTVV.

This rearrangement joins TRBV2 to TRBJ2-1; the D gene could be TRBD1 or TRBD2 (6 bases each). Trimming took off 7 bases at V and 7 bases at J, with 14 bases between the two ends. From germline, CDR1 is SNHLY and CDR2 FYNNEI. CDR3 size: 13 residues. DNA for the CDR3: TGTGCCAGCAAGGGGGGCTCTGCGAATGAGCAGTTCTTC. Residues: CASKGGSANEQFF.

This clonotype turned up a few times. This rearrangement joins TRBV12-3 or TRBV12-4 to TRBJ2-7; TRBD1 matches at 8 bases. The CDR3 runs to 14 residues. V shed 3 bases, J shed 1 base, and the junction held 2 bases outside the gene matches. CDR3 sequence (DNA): TGTGCCAGCAGTTTTCGACAGGGGTCCTACGAGCAGTACTTC. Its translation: CASSFRQGSYEQYF.

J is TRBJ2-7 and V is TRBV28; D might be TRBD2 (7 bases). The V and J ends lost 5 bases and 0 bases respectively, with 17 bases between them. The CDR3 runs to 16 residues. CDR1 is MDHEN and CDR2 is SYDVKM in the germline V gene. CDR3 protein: CASSLALRGLSYEQYF. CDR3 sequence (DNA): TGTGCCAGCAGTCTCGCTTTGCGGGGGCTCTCCTACGAGCAGTACTTC. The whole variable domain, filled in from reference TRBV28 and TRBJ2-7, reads DVKVTQSSRYLVKRTGEKVFLECVQDMDHENMFWYRQDPGLGLRLIYFSYDVKMKEKGDIPEGYSVSREKKERFSLILESASTNQTSMYLCASSLALRGLSYEQYFGPGTRLTVT.

The CDR3 protein is CATRGPIQGTQYF. The CDR3 region has the DNA TGTGCCACCAGGGGCCCCATCCAGGGGACCCAGTACTTC. The chain joins TRBV28 to TRBJ2-7, with a possible D match to TRBD1 (6 bases). The end of the DNA is better explained by TRBJ2-5, so the J call may be wrong. Germline V gene sequence: CDR1 MDHEN, CDR2 SYDVKM. The CDR3 is 13 residues long.

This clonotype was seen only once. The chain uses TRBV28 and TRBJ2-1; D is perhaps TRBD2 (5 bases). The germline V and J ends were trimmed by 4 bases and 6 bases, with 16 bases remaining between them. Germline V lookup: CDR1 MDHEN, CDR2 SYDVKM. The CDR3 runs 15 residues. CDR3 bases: TGTGCCAGCAGTTCCCAGAGGCACGCGGGCAATGAGCAGTTCTTC. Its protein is CASSSQRHAGNEQFF. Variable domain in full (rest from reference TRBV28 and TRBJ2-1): DVKVTQSSRYLVKRTGEKVFLECVQDMDHENMFWYRQDPGLGLRLIYFSYDVKMKEKGDIPEGYSVSREKKERFSLILESASTNQTSMYLCASSSQRHAGNEQFFGPGTRLTVL.

Here the CDR3 reads CATSDPRPSYNEQFF. Written as DNA, the CDR3 is TGTGCCACCAGTGACCCCCGACCATCCTACAATGAGCAGTTCTTC. This chain links TRBV24-1 with TRBJ2-1; no firm D call. Trimming left V 4 bases short and J 1 base short, with 10 bases between. The germline gives CDR1 KGHDR, CDR2 SFDVKD. This CDR3 comprises 15 residues.

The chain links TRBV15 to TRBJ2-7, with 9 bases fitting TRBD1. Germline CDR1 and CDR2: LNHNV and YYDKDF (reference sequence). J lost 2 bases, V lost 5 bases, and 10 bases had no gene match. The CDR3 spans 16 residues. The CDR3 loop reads CATSQVPGQGPYEQYF. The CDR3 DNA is TGTGCCACCAGCCAAGTCCCGGGACAGGGACCCTACGAGCAGTACTTC.